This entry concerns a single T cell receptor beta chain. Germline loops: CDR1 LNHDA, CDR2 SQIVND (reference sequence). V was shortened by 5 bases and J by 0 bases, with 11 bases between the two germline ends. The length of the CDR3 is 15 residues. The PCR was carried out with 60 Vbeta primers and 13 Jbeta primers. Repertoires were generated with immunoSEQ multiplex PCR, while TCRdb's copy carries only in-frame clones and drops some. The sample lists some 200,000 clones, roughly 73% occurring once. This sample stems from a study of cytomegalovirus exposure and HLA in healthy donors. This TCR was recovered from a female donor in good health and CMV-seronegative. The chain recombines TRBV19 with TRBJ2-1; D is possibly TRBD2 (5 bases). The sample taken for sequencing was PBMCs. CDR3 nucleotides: TGTGCCAGTAGTCTGAGGGAGAGCTCCTACAATGAGCAGTTCTTC. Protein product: CASSLRESSYNEQFF.